This T cell receptor beta chain is drawn from a study of identical twins. Study-wide points: Insertions ran lower in abundant cord blood beta clonotypes, though not in memory repertoires. The study found excess low generation probability among twin-shared out-of-frame alpha sequences.

The table lists this clonotype with many counts. Antigen unknown. TCRdb reprocessed the 5' RACE reads with MiXCR, giving one entry per CDR3 protein. The sample records 700,000 to 950,000 distinct CDR3 sequences, 9% to 15% being singletons. V lost 4 bases, J lost 0 bases, and 10 bases stayed unmatched. CDR1 and CDR2 from the germline V gene are SGHKS and YYEKEE (reference sequence). This CDR3 contains 16 residues. The sample also formed part of further work on yellow fever vaccine responses in identical twins.

The chain joins TRBV5-5 to TRBJ2-7; TRBD1 matches 7 bases. Sequences were obtained from PBMCs. This clonotype originated in a woman aged 18-35 years in good health. DNA of the CDR3: TGTGCCAGCAGCAAGGGACAGTACACCTTCTCCTACGAGCAGTACTTC. Residues: CASSKGQYTFSYEQYF.